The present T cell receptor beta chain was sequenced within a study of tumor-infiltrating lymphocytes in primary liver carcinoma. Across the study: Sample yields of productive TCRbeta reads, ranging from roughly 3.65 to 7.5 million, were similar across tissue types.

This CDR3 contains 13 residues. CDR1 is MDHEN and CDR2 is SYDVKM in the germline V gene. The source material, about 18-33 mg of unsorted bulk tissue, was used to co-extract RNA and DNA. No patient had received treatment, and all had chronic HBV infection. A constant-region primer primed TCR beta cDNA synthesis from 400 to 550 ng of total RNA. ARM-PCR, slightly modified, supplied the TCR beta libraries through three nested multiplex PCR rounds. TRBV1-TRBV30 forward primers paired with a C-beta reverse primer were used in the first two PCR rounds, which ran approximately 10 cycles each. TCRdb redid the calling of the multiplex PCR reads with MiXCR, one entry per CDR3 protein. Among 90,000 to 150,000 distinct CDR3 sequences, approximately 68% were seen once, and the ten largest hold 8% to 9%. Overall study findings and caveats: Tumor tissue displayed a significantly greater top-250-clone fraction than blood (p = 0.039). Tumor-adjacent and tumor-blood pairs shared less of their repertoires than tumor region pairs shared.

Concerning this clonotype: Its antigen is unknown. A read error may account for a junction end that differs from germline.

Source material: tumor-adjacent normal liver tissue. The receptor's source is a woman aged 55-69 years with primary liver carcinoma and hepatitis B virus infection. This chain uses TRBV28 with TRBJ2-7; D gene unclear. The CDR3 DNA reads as TGTGCCAGAAGCTCTACCCTCTCCTACGAGCAGTATTTC. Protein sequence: CARSSTLSYEQYF.